The following is a TCR beta chain sequence with its context. The treatment here: preoperative locoregional IRX-2 cytokine immunotherapy. Preoperative locoregional IRX-2 cytokine immunotherapy was tested in the phase Ib source study. J was trimmed by 8 bases and V by 7 bases; bases with no gene match: 5. The germline V gene has CDR1 MNHGY and CDR2 SAAAGT. The CDR3 extends over 12 amino acids. TCRdb keeps only in-frame clones here, not all; method: immunoSEQ multiplex PCR. The table shows tens of thousands of clones, with 80% to 85% occurring only once. The data stem from a study of preoperative IRX-2 immunotherapy in early breast cancer.

The chain carries TRBV6-8 and TRBJ1-1, with 9 nucleotides matching TRBD1. The TCR comes from a human donor with breast cancer. The sequencing here drew on lymph node tissue, taken from a patient treated with IRX-2 immunotherapy. The CDR3 DNA reads as TGTGCCAGCATCCGGGACAGGGAGGAAGCTTTCTTT. Protein: CASIRDREEAFF.